This T cell receptor beta chain emerged from a study of beta chain features in type 1 diabetes (dated by TCRdb to the late 2010s). Regarding the study in general: Mean age, gender distribution, total cell number and subset yield were not different between patients and healthy donors. A total of roughly 98,000,000 sorted cells were examined across all samples, and a strong correlation was observed between cell number per subset and RNA yield. In the study, TCRB repertoires of sorted circulating CD4+ T cell subsets from recently diagnosed type 1 diabetes patients were compared with those of matched healthy donors. Regulatory and stem cell-like memory subsets were isolated from only 8 patients and about eight healthy donors, whereas naive and central memory subsets came from all 28 donors.

Each donor gave one peripheral blood draw, roughly 110 mL on average, collected into heparinised tubes. Using a panel that included CD45RO, CCR7, CD25, CD127, CD95 and CD27, naive, central memory, regulatory and stem cell-like memory CD4+ T cells were sorted on a BD FACSAria II. Purity was above 95% for every sorted population. PBMCs were isolated right away by Lymphoprep density gradient centrifugation and were stained directly, without culture. Samples were stained and sorted in pairs, with one healthy donor and one patient per experiment, so that batch effects were minimized. The entire amount of isolated RNA was reverse transcribed using the High Capacity cDNA Reverse Transcription Kit, so the sequenced TCRB transcripts were expressed ones. Survey-depth immunoSEQ sequencing was performed on stem cell-like memory T cell samples, with an average of around 930,000 total reads per sample. Sorted cells were lysed in RLT buffer, and RNA was extracted using DNase-treated RNeasy Micro or Mini kits according to cell number. Each cell subset was processed on its own to prevent cross-contamination, while patient and healthy donor samples were processed together. The immunoSEQ multiplex PCR was used to amplify TCRB sequences from cDNA, yielding 87-bp fragments that span the CDR3 region. Sequencing of the amplicons was performed on the Illumina HiSeq platform. Per the source publication's procedure: PCR bias was computationally corrected using synthetic template baselines, reads within Hamming distance 2 were collapsed, and singletons that could not be merged were discarded. Reads were aligned against IMGT to assign V, D and J genes, CDR3 length and insertions or deletions at six rearrangement sites. Within each subset, clonotype counts were normalized to sorted cell number, after which true diversity and Gini coefficients were computed with the tcR R package. The overlap coefficient, calculated on TCRB nucleotide sequences, was used to measure repertoire sharing. TCRdb limited this immuneACCESS table to in-frame rearrangements with V and J called. A share of clones is missing; checked studies link under half to unresolved V genes, and the rest is unexplained. V, J and clone size are those of that table, while D and trimming were read from the DNA. For this sample the table gives over 65,000 clones, of which 30% to 35% were detected only once. Approximately 0.46% of the sample rests with the top ten.

The full study reports these points: Type 1 diabetes patients showed a moderate but significant shortening of TCRB CDR3 length in all four CD4+ subsets. PCR may preferentially amplify shorter templates, but because patient and control samples were amplified and corrected together, any resulting skew would affect both groups equally. Sequencing cDNA rather than genomic DNA could over-represent highly expressing activated cells, although activation and CD3 levels did not differ between groups. Because the HLA sub-analyses included only small numbers of individuals, any influence of HLA type on TCRB rearrangement was left unresolved. Fewer insertions and more nucleotide deletions at VDJ recombination sites were observed in patients with type 1 diabetes, implying thymic rearrangement abnormalities. The naive, central memory and regulatory TCRB repertoires appeared to resemble one another more closely among patients than among healthy donors.

The cysteine opens and the phenylalanine closes a CDR3 of 15 amino acids. CDR3 DNA only is kept here, 45 bases in frame from base 1. V is clipped by 0 bases and J by 5 bases, and the sequence between their germline boundaries is 13 bases long. Based on the germline V gene, the CDR1 and CDR2 sequences are LGHNA and YNFKEQ. In regard to this clone: Its antigen remains unidentified. Nothing much larger sits one base from this clone, and base qualities are not available.

The V and J segments used are TRBV4-2 and TRBJ1-1; a tentative D match to TRBD1 spans 5 bases. What was sequenced was stem cell memory CD4+ T cells from blood. This specimen's cell subset or site label, per the study, means: stem cell-like memory CD4+ T cells. The source is a young woman in good health. The CDR3 reads as follows: CASSQDRQGRTEAFF. In nucleotide form, the sequence is TGTGCCAGCAGCCAAGATCGGCAGGGCCGAACTGAAGCTTTCTTT.